Presented here are 27 T cell receptor beta chains from one specimen sequenced in a study of beta chain features in type 1 diabetes. TCRB transcripts that were expressed got sequenced, as all of the isolated RNA had been reverse transcribed. TCRdb's table, derived via immunoSEQ multiplex PCR, lists solely in-frame clones and lacks some. The top ten clones hold 0.02% to 0.025% of a sample with 900,000 or so clones, roughly 15% of them seen once. The sample taken for sequencing was naive CD4+ T cells from blood. These receptors were obtained from a woman aged 18-29 years in good health.

This clone has only a few counts. The J gene is TRBJ2-3, the V gene TRBV7-8; TRBD1 or TRBD2 may be the D gene (5 bases each). CDR1 SGHVS and CDR2 FQNEAQ come from the germline V gene. Trimming removed 0 bases from V and 0 bases from J, with 7 bases in between. This CDR3 has 15 residues. The CDR3, as DNA: TGTGCCAGCAGCTTAGCCCGGGACAGCACAGATACGCAGTATTTT. This codes for CASSLARDSTDTQYF.

This clone was counted a few times. The chain recombines TRBV7-8 with TRBJ2-3, with D possibly being TRBD2 (5 bases). V gave up 1 base and J gave up 1 base, with 9 bases separating them. The germline V gene has CDR1 SGHVS and CDR2 FQNEAQ. The CDR3 length is 15 residues. CDR3 in DNA: TGTGCCAGCAGCTTAGTGGGGAGCGGCACAGATACGCAGTATTTT. Amino acids: CASSLVGSGTDTQYF. Using reference TRBV7-8 and TRBJ2-3 for the parts outside the CDR3, the full variable domain is GAGVSQSPRYKVAKRGQDVALRCDPISGHVSLFWYQQALGQGPEFLTYFQNEAQLDKSGLPSDRFFAERPEGSVSTLKIQRTQQEDSAVYLCASSLVGSGTDTQYFGPGTRLTVL.

This clone was counted only a few times. This chain uses TRBV15 with TRBJ1-2; tentative D call: TRBD1 (5 bases). This CDR3 comprises 16 residues. V lost 4 bases, J lost 0 bases, and 15 bases lay in between. Germline lookup yields CDR1 LNHNV and CDR2 YYDKDF (reference sequence). CDR3 protein: CATSTVRGTTNYGYTF. CDR3 bases: TGTGCCACCAGCACCGTAAGGGGCACTACTAACTATGGCTACACCTTC.

The genes are TRBV11-2 and TRBJ1-1; D unresolved. Trimming cost V 8 bases and J 0 bases, with 10 bases left between them. CDR1 is SGHAT and CDR2 is FQNNGV in the germline V gene. The CDR3 spans 13 residues. The CDR3, as DNA: TGTGCCAGCGGGAATCAGATGAACACTGAAGCTTTCTTT. Translated, it gives CASGNQMNTEAFF.

Note on this clone: Other DNA sequences in this sample translate to the same CDR3. Here the CDR3 DNA reads TGTGCCAGCAGTTTGCGTGGCCCCTCCTACGAGCAGTACTTC. It specifies CASSLRGPSYEQYF. V gene TRBV27 combines with J gene TRBJ2-7; the D is unclear. Trimming took off 3 bases at V and 0 bases at J, with 9 bases between the two ends. Germline assignment: CDR1 MNHEY and CDR2 SMNVEV (reference sequence). The CDR3 is 14 amino acids.

This chain uses TRBV9 with TRBJ1-2; 8 bases line up with TRBD1. Germline values: CDR1 SGDLS, CDR2 YYNGEE. The CDR3 consists of 15 residues. V shed 3 bases, J shed 5 bases, and the junction held 9 bases outside the gene matches. CDR3 bases: TGTGCCAGCAGCGCGTCGACAGGGGCGGGATATGGCTACACCTTC. Residues: CASSASTGAGYGYTF.

In this sample, this clone turned up a few times. The chain uses TRBV7-2 and TRBJ2-3, with D possibly TRBD1 on 6 matching bases. Trimming cost V 4 bases and J 5 bases, with 10 bases left between them. The CDR3 spans 13 residues. The germline gives CDR1 SGHTA, CDR2 FQGNSA. DNA for the CDR3: TGTGCCAGCAGCTACAGGGAAATAGATACGCAGTATTTT. It codes for CASSYREIDTQYF.

V gene TRBV10-3 combines with J gene TRBJ2-7, with TRBD2 identical over 9 bases. Germline CDR1 ENHRY, CDR2 SYGVKD. The CDR3 is 13 amino acids. The J segment lost 2 bases and the V segment lost 7 bases, leaving 3 bases of the junction unmatched. The CDR3 is CAITSSGAYEQYF. The CDR3 DNA sequence: TGTGCCATCACATCTAGCGGGGCCTACGAGCAGTACTTC.

This clone was recorded a few times. J is TRBJ2-3 and V is TRBV6-6, with 10 nucleotides matching TRBD1. This CDR3 is 16 amino acids long. V lost 6 bases, J lost 2 bases, and 8 bases stayed unmatched. CDR1 and CDR2 (germline): MNHNY, SVGAGI (reference sequence). In DNA, the CDR3 is TGTGCCAGCAGCAAACCGGGACAGGGGTACACAGATACGCAGTATTTT. It yields the protein CASSKPGQGYTDTQYF.

Details on this clone: Other DNA sequences in the sample encode the same CDR3. The chain is built from TRBV29-1 and TRBJ2-5, with D maybe TRBD1 (5 bases). Germline CDR1 SQVTM, CDR2 ANQGSEA. The CDR3 loop spans 12 amino acids. V shed 2 bases and J shed 3 bases, with 7 bases lying between them. The CDR3 bases are TGCAGCGTTGAACAAGGGGAAGAGACCCAGTACTTC. It is translated as CSVEQGEETQYF.

The chain links TRBV27 to TRBJ2-1, with D perhaps matching TRBD1 (7 bases). Germline V gene sequence: CDR1 MNHEY, CDR2 SMNVEV (reference sequence). The CDR3 is 14 amino acids. The V and J ends lost 5 bases and 10 bases respectively, with 18 bases between them. CDR3 nucleotide sequence: TGTGCCAGCAGTCGGGCGGGACAGTTGAGGGAGCAGTTCTTC. Translation: CASSRAGQLREQFF.

In its sample, this clone was seen a few times. The rearrangement uses TRBV6-1 and TRBJ1-5; tentative D call: TRBD1 (6 bases). CDR1 is MNHNS, CDR2 SASEGT, per germline. V was pared by 2 bases and J by 9 bases, with 11 bases between. This CDR3 has 13 residues. The CDR3 spells CASSEQGLSPQHF. The CDR3 DNA reads TGTGCCAGCAGTGAACAGGGGCTGTCGCCCCAGCATTTT.

The CDR3: CSVAPLTGYDYGYTF. DNA of the CDR3: TGCAGCGTGGCCCCCCTTACAGGGTACGACTATGGCTACACCTTC. The genes are TRBV29-1 and TRBJ1-2; weak D call: TRBD1 (6 bases). Germline assignment: CDR1 SQVTM and CDR2 ANQGSEA. V dropped 6 bases and J dropped 3 bases, with 20 bases sitting between them. The CDR3 is made up of 15 amino acids. Full variable domain (rest looked up from reference TRBV29-1 and TRBJ1-2): SAVISQKPSRDICQRGTSLTIQCQVDSQVTMMFWYRQQPGQSLTLIATANQGSEATYESGFVIDKFPISRPNLTFSTLTVSNMSPEDSSIYLCSVAPLTGYDYGYTFGSGTRLTVV.

V is TRBV14 and J is TRBJ2-7, with 15 bases identical to TRBD2. The length of the CDR3 is 15 residues. In germline, CDR1 is SGHDN, CDR2 FVKESK. V was clipped by 2 bases and J by 11 bases; unmatched bases: 7. The CDR3 loop reads CASSQLGLAGGSKYF. The DNA of the CDR3 is TGTGCCAGCAGCCAACTCGGACTAGCGGGAGGGTCCAAGTACTTC.

The chain joins TRBV4-3 to TRBJ2-7, with D possibly TRBD2 on 6 matching bases. V lost 4 bases and J 3 bases, leaving 16 bases between the germline ends. The CDR3 loop spans 15 amino acids. Looked up from germline, CDR1 is LGHNA and CDR2 is YSLEER. DNA for the CDR3: TGCGCCAGCAGCCGTACCGGGGGAGCGGGCTACGAGCAGTACTTC. The encoded protein is CASSRTGGAGYEQYF.

CDR3 amino acids: CASSSQTSFDGAQFF. CDR3 bases: TGTGCCAGCAGCTCCCAGACTAGTTTCGATGGGGCGCAGTTCTTC. The chain has TRBV11-2 and TRBJ2-1; TRBD2 is a possible D gene (6 bases). The V and J ends lost 4 bases and 12 bases respectively, with 22 bases between them. Germline loops: CDR1 SGHAT, CDR2 FQNNGV. The CDR3 spans 15 residues.

Comment on this clone: A junction end diverges from the germline sequence, so it may reflect a read error. The same CDR3 arises from other DNA sequences in this sample as well. V is TRBV7-3 and J is TRBJ2-2; D possibly uses TRBD1 or TRBD2 (5 bases each). CDR3 length: 13 amino acids. CDR1 SGHTA and CDR2 FQGTGA come from the germline V gene. CDR3 region: CASSGTVTGELFF. Here the CDR3 DNA reads TGTGCCAGCAGCGGGACCGTCACCGGGGAACTGTTTTTT.

This clone was counted between two and nine times. The chain couples TRBV4-2 to TRBJ2-3, with D possibly being TRBD2 (5 bases). The germline gives CDR1 LGHNA, CDR2 YNFKEQ. V lost 3 bases and J lost 3, with 16 bases in between. The CDR3 spans 16 residues. CDR3 in amino acids: CASSQIAQPGTDTQYF. For the CDR3, the DNA is TGTGCCAGCAGCCAGATTGCCCAGCCGGGGACAGATACGCAGTATTTT.

This clone has a handful of counts. The rearrangement links TRBV27 to TRBJ2-1; D perhaps matches TRBD1 (6 bases). The CDR3 runs 13 residues. Deletions cut 6 bases from V and 0 bases from J, with 6 bases between. Germline assignment: CDR1 MNHEY and CDR2 SMNVEV (reference sequence). CDR3 sequence: CASRQGSYNEQFF. The CDR3 DNA sequence: TGTGCCAGCAGACAGGGCTCCTACAATGAGCAGTTCTTC.

V gene TRBV6-6 combines with J gene TRBJ2-5, with 8 bases matching TRBD1. This CDR3 region has 15 residues. Trimming removed 5 bases from V and 2 bases from J; junction bases left unmatched: 7. Germline loops: CDR1 MNHNY, CDR2 SVGAGI (reference sequence). The chain's CDR3 is CASSQLDRVQETQYF. Here the CDR3 DNA reads TGTGCCAGCAGTCAGTTGGACAGGGTGCAAGAGACCCAGTACTTC.

This clone was seen a handful of times. The J gene is TRBJ2-1, the V gene TRBV7-3; 8 positions agree with TRBD2. The CDR3 contains 15 residues. CDR1 and CDR2 (germline): SGHTA, FQGTGA. The junction had 9 bases not matched to a gene; V was cut back by 5 bases and J by 6 bases. The CDR3 sequence: CASSTRTSPPNEQFF. The DNA of the CDR3 is TGTGCCAGCAGCACAAGGACTAGCCCCCCCAATGAGCAGTTCTTC.

This clone was seen a handful of times. This sequence joins TRBV7-2 and TRBJ2-7, with TRBD1 matching over 7 bases. J gave up 5 bases and V 5 bases, and 6 bases lay outside the gene matches. CDR3 length: 13 residues. Germline CDR1 and CDR2: SGHTA and FQGNSA. The DNA of the CDR3 is TGTGCCAGCAGCCGCGACAGGGAGCACGAGCAGTACTTC. Its protein product is CASSRDREHEQYF.

The chain links TRBV6-1 to TRBJ1-2, with TRBD1 matching 9 bases. Germline CDR1 MNHNS, CDR2 SASEGT. The CDR3 is made up of 13 amino acids. The trim removed 8 bases at V and 8 bases at J, leaving 9 bases unmatched. This chain's CDR3 is CASQVQGAGGYTF. The CDR3 DNA is TGTGCCAGCCAGGTACAGGGGGCGGGAGGCTACACCTTC.

The chain is built from TRBV7-2 and TRBJ2-1; 7 bases match TRBD2. The CDR3 is 15 residues long. Germline V gene data show CDR1 as SGHTA and CDR2 as FQGNSA. Trimming cost V 8 bases and J 1 base; bases outside gene matches: 8. CDR3 residues: CASHGGLRSYNEQFF. The DNA for the CDR3 is TGTGCCAGCCACGGGGGACTACGATCCTACAATGAGCAGTTCTTC.

V and J are TRBV6-5 and TRBJ2-3; 8 nucleotides match TRBD2. The CDR3 runs 15 residues. Germline assignment: CDR1 MNHEY and CDR2 SVGAGI. The junction had 3 bases not matched to a gene; V was cut back by 2 bases and J by 2 bases. CDR3: CASSYGTRITDTQYF. CDR3 nucleotide sequence: TGTGCCAGCAGTTACGGGACTAGAATCACAGATACGCAGTATTTT.

The V gene is TRBV7-3, the J gene TRBJ2-1; 13 bases map to TRBD2. The CDR3 spans 16 residues. J lost 6 bases, V lost 5 bases, and 7 bases had no gene match. Germline loops: CDR1 SGHTA, CDR2 FQGTGA. The CDR3: CASSRETSGRLNEQFF. The DNA for the CDR3 is TGTGCCAGCAGCCGCGAGACTAGCGGGAGGCTCAATGAGCAGTTCTTC.

The chain employs TRBV28 and TRBJ1-2; D unresolved. The germline V and J ends were trimmed by 6 bases and 7 bases, with 12 bases remaining between them. The CDR3 is 12 amino acids. Germline V gene sequence: CDR1 MDHEN, CDR2 SYDVKM. The chain's CDR3 is CASSPRVGGYTF. For the CDR3, the DNA is TGTGCCAGCAGCCCTCGTGTTGGTGGCTACACCTTC.